This T cell receptor (beta chain) was sequenced in a study of blood T cell repertoires in COVID-19 (dated by TCRdb to about 2020). About the full investigation: The collaborator samples originated in the United States, Italy and Spain and spanned the acute and convalescent phases of COVID-19. Sample metadata almost always included a de-identified subject ID, COVID-19 status, age in years and sex. The repertoires were released in a freely available public database intended as a resource for research on the immune response to SARS-CoV-2. The dataset comprised deeply sampled blood TCRbeta repertoires from subjects exposed to, actively infected with, or recovered from COVID-19. The material from the prospective study consisted of cDNA or gDNA derived from T cells, B-cell-depleted T cells, or PBMCs. Where available, HLA class I and class II types were obtained from metadata supplied by the sample provider rather than from assay-based typing. Samples were obtained from the ongoing ImmuneRACE study (first 160 participants) and from some 1,200 subjects provided by 6 global collaborators. Broader findings and caveats from the paper: How much clinical and demographic metadata was included differed by source and by participant, and the metadata was provided uncurated.

V is shortened by 7 bases, J by 3 bases, and the region joining them spans 9 bases. Measured from the cysteine to the phenylalanine, the CDR3 is 13 residues long. Of all the DNA, just the CDR3 is kept, 39 bases in frame from base 1. Looking up the germline V gene (reference sequence) yields CDR1 LNHDA and CDR2 SQIVND. As for this clone: Its target antigen remains unknown. The sample holds no much larger clone one base away, and base qualities are not on file.

The collaborating institutions used their own protocols to collect whole blood in K2EDTA tubes. For TCRbeta analysis, collaborators shipped samples as frozen whole blood, isolated PBMCs, or DNA extracted from either of those sample types. TCRbeta CDR3 regions were amplified from genomic DNA using the immunoSEQ Assay, a bias-controlled multiplex PCR. The study's processing was this. Nucleated cell counts per sample were estimated from amplification of reference gene primers within the assay. Sequence reads were collapsed and filtered to measure the absolute abundance of every unique TCRbeta CDR3 rearrangement. For each sample, productive Simpson clonality was calculated by taking the square root of Simpson's diversity index across productive rearrangements. TCRdb's version of the immuneACCESS table is confined to in-frame rearrangements and falls short of the full clone set. An unresolved V gene accounts for under half of the shortfall where checked; the remainder is of unknown origin. Clone size and the V and J calls come from that table; the DNA yielded D and trimming. This sample gives 90,000 to 110,000 clones in total; over 60% of them show up just once. The top ten clonotypes cover about 4.7% of the sample.

The V gene is TRBV19 and the J gene is TRBJ2-2, with TRBD2 perhaps the D gene, on 5 matching bases. Specimen: peripheral blood. The sequence was collected from a human donor in a cohort sampled during active or convalescent COVID-19. The CDR3 region reads CASNPGYTGELFF. The DNA is as follows: TGTGCCAGTAACCCGGGGTACACCGGGGAGCTGTTTTTT.